The rows below give T cell receptor beta chains drawn from one sample of a study of T-cell reconstitution after alpha-beta-depleted transplantation in children. TCRdb re-analysed the PCR reads in MiXCR, keeping a single row per CDR3 protein. The sample records 250,000 to 400,000 distinct CDR3 sequences, around 25% being singletons. The input for sequencing was PBMCs, mostly from graft donor cells, taken 180 days after TCRalphabeta/CD19-depleted stem cell transplant. The receptors derive from a male patient younger than 18 who had a stem cell transplant for acute lymphoblastic leukemia, so the T cells may come from the graft donor. Each CDR3 is given with its conserved first and last residue. D genes are given only for firm matches. Part of the rows lack a size; the others show once, few, many or a class for expanded clones.

TRBD1 few TRBV5-1 CASSPGDRREQYF
. few TRBV12-3/TRBV12-4 CASSKQGYEQYF
TRBD1 few TRBV27 CASSHSLQGSYEQYF
. . TRBV27 CASSLSNPRLKGKLFF
. . TRBV4-1 CASSRMGTKQETQYF
. few TRBV20-1 CSARARTALNTEAFF
. . TRBV7-6 CASSFRANEKLFF
TRBD1 . TRBV20-1 CSARTGPGGTQYF
TRBD1 . TRBV6-5 CASSYPGTGYKDEQFF
. few TRBV19 CASSRVRYNEQFF
. many TRBV5-1 CASTQQNSGANVLTF
. . TRBV2 CASSVPQVYEQYF
. few TRBV19 CASSVGQTHEQYF
TRBD2 . TRBV4-1 CASSQGSGLATGELFF
. . TRBV29-1 CSVVGTLNSYNEQFF
TRBD2 . TRBV10-3 CAISEGLVIEQYF
. . TRBV14 CASSQAGSYNEQFF
TRBD2 . TRBV6-1 CASTKGTSGTDTQYF
. few TRBV21-1 CASSFQGRENAKNIQYF
. . TRBV18 CASSSRLHAPSTDTQYF
TRBD2 few TRBV7-9 CASSLSPSGSIGELFF
. few TRBV6-2/TRBV6-3 CASGLTATEAFF
TRBD2 . TRBV20-1 CSARHLPGLVDQSSYNEQFF
TRBD1 many TRBV7-6 CASSLGTGMNTEAFF
. few TRBV14 CASSQMGNEKLFF
TRBD2 few TRBV3-1 CACSQDWTSGNYNEQFF
TRBD1 . TRBV6-1 CASSLTGVADTQYF
. . TRBV20-1 CSAYGTGGINIQYF
TRBD1 . TRBV6-2/TRBV6-3 CASGEPGQGKYLAKNIQYF
TRBD1 . TRBV5-1 CASSQGTGSYGYTF
TRBD2 few TRBV20-1 CSARDRGRGRDIQYF
. few TRBV4-1 CASSPGLRSSYEQYF
. few TRBV12-3/TRBV12-4 CASSWSGIAYEQYF
. few TRBV12-3/TRBV12-4 CASSYGGTQYF
TRBD2 . TRBV29-1 CSAMTSGYYEQYF
. many TRBV5-1 CASSLRAMGRAGELFF
. few TRBV30 CACIPGLVDEQYF
TRBD2 few TRBV7-2 CASSPLPVAGLYNEQFF
TRBD1 . TRBV7-9 CASSLALTGQGDEQYF
TRBD2 . TRBV9 CASSVTGTSGRTGELFF
. few TRBV29-1 CSVNIPTSSYEQYF
TRBD2 . TRBV7-3 CASSSDSGRGYNEQFF
. many TRBV29-1 CSVGTRTGRNYGYTF
TRBD1 few TRBV12-3/TRBV12-4 CASSFGQVSNQPQHF
TRBD2 . TRBV5-1 CASSPATSGAKNIQYF
TRBD2 few TRBV4-2 CASSPLAEGYEQYF
. . TRBV4-2 CASSQEGPVYGYTF
. few TRBV20-1 CSANKGQDEQYF
. . TRBV4-1 CASSQVTGGGYNEQFF
. . TRBV6-1 CASSEIGFHEQFF
TRBD1 many TRBV29-1 CSVAKTGLSYEQYF
TRBD1 . TRBV5-1 CASSLARTGSYTF
. . TRBV18 CASSPPWVHYGYTF
. . TRBV24-1 CATSEPLGGWNQPQHF
TRBD2 few TRBV5-1 CASSPPTSGYVDEQFF